These T cell receptor beta chains were read from a single sample in a study of blood T cell repertoires in COVID-19. Repertoires were generated with immunoSEQ multiplex PCR, while TCRdb's copy carries only in-frame clones and drops some. The repertoire includes some 210,000 clones, roughly 86% of them detected once, and 6% to 8.5% sits in the top ten. The sample was peripheral blood. The receptors come from a woman aged 45-65 years with active or convalescent COVID-19. Each CDR3 is given with its conserved first and last residue. The D gene is left open where the match is weak. A row's size may be missing; if present it is once, few, many or a size class.

size	V	D	J	CDR3	DNA
-	TRBV6-6	TRBD1	TRBJ2-7	CASRQYRDRGYEQYF	TGTGCCAGCAGACAGTACCGGGACAGGGGTTACGAGCAGTACTTC
once	TRBV15	-	TRBJ1-1	CATSRGGDTEAFF	TGTGCCACCAGCAGAGGGGGGGACACTGAAGCTTTCTTT
-	TRBV28	-	TRBJ2-1	CASNNYNEQFF	TGTGCCAGCAACAATTACAATGAGCAGTTCTTC
-	TRBV5-1	TRBD1	TRBJ2-7	CASSPTGGSDEQYF	TGCGCCAGCAGCCCGACAGGGGGCTCTGACGAGCAGTACTTC
-	TRBV3-1/TRBV3-2	TRBD2	TRBJ2-3	CASSTGASGFTDTQYF	TGTGCCAGCAGCACTGGAGCTAGCGGATTCACAGATACGCAGTATTTT
-	TRBV6-5	TRBD2	TRBJ2-3	CASSYGGLAGHTQYF	TGTGCCAGCAGTTACGGGGGACTAGCGGGGCATACGCAGTATTTT
-	TRBV5-5	TRBD1	TRBJ2-5	CASSLQGAKETQYF	TGTGCCAGCAGCTTACAGGGGGCTAAGGAGACCCAGTACTTC
-	TRBV19	-	TRBJ1-1	CASSIGRVVNTEAFF	TGTGCCAGTAGTATAGGCAGGGTTGTGAACACTGAAGCTTTCTTT
once	TRBV6-5	TRBD1	TRBJ1-3	CASRTGQGRNTIYF	TGTGCCAGCAGGACGGGACAGGGGAGAAACACCATATATTTT
-	TRBV30	-	TRBJ2-1	CAWSPSIWAGSYNEQFF	TGTGCCTGGAGTCCCTCGATATGGGCGGGATCCTACAATGAGCAGTTCTTC
-	TRBV5-5	-	TRBJ1-1	CASRQAGVVGEAFF	TGTGCCAGCAGACAAGCCGGAGTTGTTGGTGAAGCTTTCTTT
few	TRBV4-1	-	TRBJ1-2	CASSSRDLGYGYTF	TGCGCCAGCAGCAGCAGGGACTTAGGCTATGGCTACACCTTC
-	TRBV6-5	TRBD1	TRBJ1-2	CASSLQGTYGYTF	TGTGCCAGCAGTTTACAGGGGACCTATGGCTACACCTTC
-	TRBV2	-	TRBJ1-1	CASSQGPTEAFF	TGTGCCAGCAGCCAGGGCCCCACTGAAGCTTTCTTT
-	TRBV2	-	TRBJ2-1	CASRPRGDNEQFF	TGTGCCAGCAGGCCCAGGGGGGACAATGAGCAGTTCTTC
-	TRBV11-1	TRBD1	TRBJ2-5	CASSSRDRVGTQYF	TGTGCCAGCAGCTCCCGGGACAGGGTGGGGACCCAGTACTTC
-	TRBV10-1	-	TRBJ1-6	CASSSSPLHF	TGCGCCAGCAGCTCGTCACCCCTCCACTTT
-	TRBV3-1/TRBV3-2	-	TRBJ2-4	CASSQAGGPNIQYF	TGTGCCAGCAGCCAAGCGGGGGGCCCAAACATTCAGTACTTC
-	TRBV29-1	TRBD1	TRBJ1-1	CSVSGGSIMNTEAFF	TGCAGCGTCTCAGGGGGCTCCATAATGAACACTGAAGCTTTCTTT
-	TRBV5-1	-	TRBJ2-6	CASTLTAGANVLTF	TGCGCCAGCACTCTGACAGCTGGGGCCAACGTCCTGACTTTC
-	TRBV18	-	TRBJ2-5	CASSPLIETGATQTQYF	TGTGCCAGCTCACCACTTATTGAGACAGGCGCGACTCAGACCCAGTACTTC
-	TRBV24-1	-	TRBJ2-2	CATRDRTGELFF	TGTGCCACGAGAGACAGAACCGGGGAGCTGTTTTTT
-	TRBV6-5	-	TRBJ1-2	CASSYSAETYGYTF	TGTGCCAGCAGTTACTCGGCGGAGACCTATGGCTACACCTTC
few	TRBV30	TRBD1	TRBJ1-2	CAWSATGAYGYTF	TGTGCCTGGAGCGCCACAGGGGCCTATGGCTACACCTTC
-	TRBV5-1	TRBD1	TRBJ1-3	CASSATTGVRGNTIYF	TGCGCCAGCAGCGCCACGACAGGGGTACGGGGAAACACCATATATTTT